This T cell receptor (beta chain) was retrieved from a study of blood T cells in healthy people across ages. Points on this clonotype: Its antigen is unknown.

Each sample yielded at least 6 micrograms of PBMC total RNA. The germline CDR1 and CDR2 sequences are DFQATT and SNEGSKA (reference sequence). This CDR3 has 13 residues. Germline trimming cut 1 base from V and 6 bases from J; bases unmatched to any gene: 3. Through a sample-barcoded 5' primer and a J-beta primer mix, a second PCR was run for roughly 6 to 11 cycles. TCRdb recomputed calls from the 5' RACE reads with MiXCR, one row per CDR3 protein. The top ten hold about 6.3% of the sample, which has about 1.4 million distinct CDR3 sequences, 45% to 70% seen once. Study observations and caveats: The recorded TCR beta diversity per million T cells decreased in a roughly linear manner with age.

This receptor was identified in a man aged 18 to 30 in good health. The sample was blood. The chain recombines TRBV20-1 with TRBJ1-2; 9 bases line up with TRBD1. CDR3 in amino acids: CSARAGQGNGYTF. In DNA, the CDR3 is TGCAGTGCTAGAGCCGGACAGGGGAATGGCTACACCTTC.